This T cell receptor beta chain was found in a study of technical replicates of blood from several donors. The assay was immunoSEQ multiplex PCR, and TCRdb's table has in-frame clones only and misses some. The data show tens of thousands of clones, roughly 94% seen once. There are 14 residues in the CDR3. The junction had 5 bases not matched to a gene; V was cut back by 5 bases and J by 2 bases. Germline CDR1 SGHRS, CDR2 YFSETQ. This receptor was obtained from a human donor in good health. The sample consisted of T cells isolated from PBMCs. The gene calls are TRBV5-1 and TRBJ1-1; 8 bases agree with TRBD1. The CDR3 here is CASSVGQGNTEAFF. The CDR3 bases are TGCGCCAGCAGTGTTGGACAGGGAAACACTGAAGCTTTCTTT.